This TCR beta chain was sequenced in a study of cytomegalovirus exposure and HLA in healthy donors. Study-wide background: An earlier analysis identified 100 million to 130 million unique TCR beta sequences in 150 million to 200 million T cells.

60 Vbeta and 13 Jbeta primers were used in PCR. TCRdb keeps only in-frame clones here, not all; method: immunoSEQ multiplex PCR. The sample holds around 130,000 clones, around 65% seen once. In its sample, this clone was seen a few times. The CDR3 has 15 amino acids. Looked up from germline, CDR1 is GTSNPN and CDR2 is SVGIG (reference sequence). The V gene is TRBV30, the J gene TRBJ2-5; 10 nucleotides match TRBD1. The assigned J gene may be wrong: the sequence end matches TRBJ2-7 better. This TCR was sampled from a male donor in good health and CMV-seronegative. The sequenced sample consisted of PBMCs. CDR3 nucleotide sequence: TGTGCCTGGAGTGCGTACTCCGGGACAGGGGTCGAGCAGTACTTC. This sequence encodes CAWSAYSGTGVEQYF.